The clone carrying this TCR beta chain has at least ten counts. Its antigen is not known. This sample is part of a study of neurological immune-mediated disorders. Study-wide points: HTLV-1-associated myelopathy had the most TCR clonal expansion, whereas multiple sclerosis had the least (lower than in healthy controls). Phylogenetic grouping assigned the repertoires of 18 of 34 multiple sclerosis patients to a single related-CDR3 cluster, which may represent a signature.

Synthesis of cDNA was accomplished via 5'RACE employing 10-nucleotide random UMIs. Every sequencing run returned over 190 million TCR-beta sequences, which were derived from 15-18 subjects. In TCRdb, the 5' RACE reads were re-called with MiXCR into one record per CDR3 protein. The sample includes some 65,000 distinct CDR3 sequences, under 5% seen only once; the top ten take just over 2.5%. The V and J ends lost 4 bases and 0 bases, in that order; junction bases with no gene match: 8. CDR3 length equals 16 residues. The germline V gene has CDR1 SGHRS and CDR2 YFSETQ. V is TRBV5-1 and J is TRBJ1-1; TRBD1 matches at 8 bases. The sequence derives from a man in his fifties with multiple sclerosis. Source material: PBMCs. The CDR3 DNA is TGCGCCAGCAGCCACGGACAGGGCGTTATGAACACTGAAGCTTTCTTT. This sequence encodes CASSHGQGVMNTEAFF.